The 24 T cell receptor beta chains below were found in one sample sequenced in a study of control samples from healthy donors and cancer patients. Assay: immunoSEQ multiplex PCR; the TCRdb copy retains only in-frame clones and omits some. Among about 160,000 clones listed, about 95% were seen once. The sample was PBMCs. The receptors shown here come from a man aged 55 to 70 with colorectal cancer.

CDR3 protein: CASSSSRTGRYGYTF. The CDR3 DNA sequence: TGTGCCAGCAGTTCCTCGAGGACAGGGCGCTATGGCTACACCTTC. J is TRBJ1-2 and V is TRBV6-5, with 8 bases fitting TRBD1. The CDR3 is 15 residues long. The germline V gene has CDR1 MNHEY and CDR2 SVGAGI. V shed 4 bases and J 4 bases; nucleotides not matched to a gene: 8.

This chain uses TRBV27 with TRBJ2-5; TRBD1 matches at 8 bases. The length of the CDR3 is 15 residues. Losses at the gene ends were 2 bases for V and 3 bases for J; bases not matched to a gene: 5. Germline lookup yields CDR1 MNHEY and CDR2 SMNVEV (reference sequence). The CDR3 loop reads CASSLQRQGKETQYF. CDR3 nucleotide sequence: TGTGCCAGCAGTTTACAGAGACAGGGGAAAGAGACCCAGTACTTC.

Only a few counts were recorded for this clone. This chain links TRBV6-5 with TRBJ1-4; 11 bases align to TRBD1. Per germline, CDR1 MNHEY and CDR2 SVGAGI. This CDR3 comprises 14 residues. Trimming took 6 bases from V and 5 from J; bases not matched to a gene: 2. The CDR3 coding sequence is TGTGCCAGCAGGAGGGACAGGGGGAATGAAAAACTGTTTTTT. Translation: CASRRDRGNEKLFF.

This clone has only one observation. Other DNA sequences in this sample translate to the same CDR3. The chain recombines TRBV7-9 with TRBJ1-1, with D tentatively TRBD1 (5 bases). The CDR3 sequence is 16 residues long. The germline V and J ends were trimmed by 1 base and 3 bases, with 15 bases remaining between them. Germline V gene data show CDR1 as SEHNR and CDR2 as FQNEAQ (reference sequence). CDR3 amino acids: CASSLGGGLGDTEAFF. Written as DNA, the CDR3 is TGTGCCAGCAGCTTAGGGGGGGGGTTAGGGGACACTGAAGCTTTCTTT.

The chain uses TRBV9 and TRBJ2-3; no reliable D call. Looked up from germline, CDR1 is SGDLS and CDR2 is YYNGEE. The germline V and J ends were trimmed by 0 bases and 8 bases, with 4 bases remaining between them. The CDR3 covers 11 residues. CDR3 amino acids: CASSVDRTQYF. CDR3 nucleotides: TGTGCCAGCAGCGTAGACCGTACGCAGTATTTT.

The rearrangement uses TRBV28 and TRBJ1-1; the D gene is possibly TRBD1 (5 bases). V gave up 5 bases and J gave up 1 base, with 8 bases separating them. Germline-derived CDR1 and CDR2 are MDHEN and SYDVKM. The CDR3 consists of 13 residues. CDR3 amino acids: CASSPGQNTEAFF. CDR3 nucleotide sequence: TGTGCCAGCAGTCCCGGACAGAACACTGAAGCTTTCTTT.

CDR3 sequence: CASSKVGQITGELFF. For the CDR3, the DNA is TGTGCCAGCAGCAAAGTTGGACAAATCACCGGGGAGCTGTTTTTT. The chain uses TRBV21-1 and TRBJ2-2; the D segment call TRBD1 is taken from the table without a DNA check. TRBV21-1 is recorded as a pseudogene. CDR3 length equals 15 residues.

The CDR3 sequence is CSVIRNTEAFF. In nucleotides, the CDR3 is TGCAGCGTTATACGTAACACTGAAGCTTTCTTT. The chain joins TRBV29-1 to TRBJ1-1; no clear D. The CDR3 contains 11 residues. Germline V lookup: CDR1 SQVTM, CDR2 ANQGSEA. Between the trimmed V and J ends, which lost 5 bases and 2 bases, there was a span of 6 bases.

The chain links TRBV27 to TRBJ2-2; the D gene is possibly TRBD1 (6 bases). The V gene lost 2 bases and the J gene lost 5 bases, with 15 bases spanning the gap. The CDR3 length is 16 residues. Germline CDR1 and CDR2: MNHEY and SMNVEV (reference sequence). The CDR3 nucleotides read TGTGCCAGCAGTTTAGAGGTACAGGGTAGGACCGGGGAGCTGTTTTTT. This encodes CASSLEVQGRTGELFF.

V and J are TRBV7-9 and TRBJ2-7; 9 bases fit TRBD1. Germline values: CDR1 SEHNR, CDR2 FQNEAQ (reference sequence). This CDR3 region has 13 residues. The J segment lost 5 bases and the V segment lost 5 bases, leaving 4 bases of the junction unmatched. In nucleotides, the CDR3 is TGTGCCAGCAGCCGGGGACAGGGCCACGAGCAGTACTTC. Translation gives CASSRGQGHEQYF. Full variable domain (remainder filled in from reference TRBV7-9 and TRBJ2-7): DTGVSQNPRHKITKRGQNVTFRCDPISEHNRLYWYRQTLGQGPEFLTYFQNEAQLEKSRLLSDRFSAERPKGSFSTLEIQRTEQGDSAMYLCASSRGQGHEQYFGPGTRLTVT.

This clone has only a few counts. V is TRBV7-9 and J is TRBJ1-5; tentatively, D is TRBD1 (6 bases). V lost 5 bases and J lost 7, with 12 bases in between. Germline CDR1 SEHNR, CDR2 FQNEAQ (reference sequence). There are 13 residues in the CDR3. CDR3: CASSPPQGQPQHF. The CDR3 DNA is TGTGCCAGCAGCCCCCCTCAGGGGCAGCCCCAGCATTTT. The full variable domain, its missing parts supplied by reference TRBV7-9 and TRBJ1-5, is DTGVSQNPRHKITKRGQNVTFRCDPISEHNRLYWYRQTLGQGPEFLTYFQNEAQLEKSRLLSDRFSAERPKGSFSTLEIQRTEQGDSAMYLCASSPPQGQPQHFGDGTRLSIL.

The chain is built from TRBV12-3 or TRBV12-4 and TRBJ2-2; maybe TRBD2 (5 bases). V was cut by 2 bases and J by 8 bases, with 9 bases left in between. CDR3 length: 13 amino acids. This chain's CDR3 is CASSLRRRGELFF. DNA for the CDR3: TGTGCCAGCAGTTTACGGAGGAGAGGGGAGCTGTTTTTT.

The chain has TRBV10-3 and TRBJ2-2; tentatively, D is TRBD2 (6 bases). This CDR3 is 14 amino acids long. CDR1 and CDR2 (germline): ENHRY, SYGVKD. Trimming cost V 6 bases and J 5 bases, with 13 bases left between them. The CDR3 protein is CAISLREITGELFF. For the CDR3, the DNA is TGTGCCATCAGCCTCCGGGAGATAACCGGGGAGCTGTTTTTT.

The chain recombines TRBV2 with TRBJ2-4; maybe TRBD2 (6 bases). Trimming removed 6 bases at V and 0 bases at J, with 9 bases between. Germline V gene lookup returns CDR1 SNHLY and CDR2 FYNNEI. This CDR3 region has 14 residues. CDR3 residues: CASRGGGAKNIQYF. In DNA, the CDR3 is TGTGCCAGCAGGGGAGGAGGAGCCAAAAACATTCAGTACTTC.

The rearrangement uses TRBV19 and TRBJ2-5; TRBD2 matches at 8 bases. V lost 2 bases and J lost 1; bases outside the gene matches: 6. Germline CDR1 reads LNHDA; CDR2 reads SQIVND (reference sequence). The CDR3 runs 16 residues. The CDR3 sequence: CASSILAGGVQETQYF. DNA for the CDR3: TGTGCCAGTAGTATACTGGCGGGGGGTGTCCAAGAGACCCAGTACTTC.

The J gene is TRBJ1-6, the V gene TRBV10-3; 10 bases are a match to TRBD1. V shed 4 bases, J shed 8 bases, and the junction held 2 bases outside the gene matches. From germline, CDR1 is ENHRY and CDR2 SYGVKD. The CDR3 runs 14 residues. The CDR3: CAISGDRGHSPLHF. CDR3 DNA: TGTGCCATCAGTGGGGACAGGGGCCATTCACCCCTCCACTTT.

The V and J genes are TRBV6-5 and TRBJ1-1; 8 bases agree with TRBD1. The germline V gene encodes CDR1 MNHEY and CDR2 SVGAGI. V gave up 2 bases and J gave up 6 bases; unmatched junction bases: 8. The CDR3 consists of 15 residues. The CDR3 here is CASSYLNRGTPEAFF. The CDR3 DNA is TGTGCCAGCAGTTACCTTAACAGGGGGACCCCTGAAGCTTTCTTT.

This clone was seen only once. Other nucleotide sequences from this sample produce the same CDR3. The V call is TRBV6-5, the J call TRBJ1-2; D is unclear. The V gene's germline CDR1 is MNHEY and CDR2 SVGAGI. Trimming took off 2 bases at V and 7 bases at J, with 8 bases between the two ends. The CDR3 totals 12 residues. The CDR3 region is CASSYTGSGYTF. DNA of the CDR3: TGTGCCAGCAGTTACACCGGGAGTGGCTACACCTTC.

The chain uses TRBV18 and TRBJ2-7; 10 bases are shared with TRBD1. J lost 2 bases, V lost 5 bases, and 3 bases had no gene match. The CDR3 runs 14 residues. In germline, CDR1 is KGHSH, CDR2 LQKENI. The CDR3 nucleotides read TGTGCCAGCTCAACCGGGACAGGGGCCTACGAGCAGTACTTC. Its protein is CASSTGTGAYEQYF.

In this sample, this clone turned up once. The J gene is TRBJ2-7, the V gene TRBV6-6, with TRBD1 as a possible D gene (7 bases). The CDR3 loop spans 14 amino acids. V lost 5 bases, J lost 0 bases, and 11 bases lay in between. Germline values: CDR1 MNHNY, CDR2 SVGAGI (reference sequence). The CDR3 is CASSRGTVSYEQYF. The CDR3 coding sequence is TGTGCCAGCAGTCGCGGGACAGTCTCCTACGAGCAGTACTTC.

The table lists this clone with a few counts. J is TRBJ2-1 and V is TRBV30; D is perhaps TRBD2 (5 bases). The V gene's germline CDR1 is GTSNPN and CDR2 SVGIG (reference sequence). This CDR3 has 17 residues. V shed 4 bases and J shed 1 base, with 20 bases lying between them. CDR3 amino acids: CAWNKGVQAISYNEQFF. As DNA, the CDR3 is TGTGCCTGGAATAAGGGAGTACAAGCTATTTCCTACAATGAGCAGTTCTTC.

The V and J genes are TRBV4-2 and TRBJ1-2, with 9 bases identical to TRBD1. Trimming removed 3 bases from V and 6 bases from J; junction bases left unmatched: 8. This CDR3 region has 15 residues. Germline V gene data show CDR1 as LGHNA and CDR2 as YNFKEQ. In nucleotides, the CDR3 is TGTGCCAGCAGCCAGACGCCGGGACAGGGTAATGGCTACACCTTC. Its translation is CASSQTPGQGNGYTF.

V is TRBV2 and J is TRBJ1-2; TRBD1 aligns across 9 bases. The V and J ends lost 6 bases and 7 bases, in that order; junction bases with no gene match: 6. The germline V gene has CDR1 SNHLY and CDR2 FYNNEI. The CDR3 covers 13 residues. The DNA of the CDR3 is TGTGCCAGCAGAAACGGACAGGGGAGTGGCTACACCTTC. This encodes CASRNGQGSGYTF.

This chain uses TRBV19 with TRBJ2-1, with 7 bases aligning to TRBD1. Germline loops: CDR1 LNHDA, CDR2 SQIVND (reference sequence). The length of the CDR3 is 14 residues. V lost 7 bases and J lost 0; bases outside the gene matches: 3. For the CDR3, the DNA is TGTGCCAGTACGGACAGGAGCTCCTACAATGAGCAGTTCTTC. Translation gives CASTDRSSYNEQFF.